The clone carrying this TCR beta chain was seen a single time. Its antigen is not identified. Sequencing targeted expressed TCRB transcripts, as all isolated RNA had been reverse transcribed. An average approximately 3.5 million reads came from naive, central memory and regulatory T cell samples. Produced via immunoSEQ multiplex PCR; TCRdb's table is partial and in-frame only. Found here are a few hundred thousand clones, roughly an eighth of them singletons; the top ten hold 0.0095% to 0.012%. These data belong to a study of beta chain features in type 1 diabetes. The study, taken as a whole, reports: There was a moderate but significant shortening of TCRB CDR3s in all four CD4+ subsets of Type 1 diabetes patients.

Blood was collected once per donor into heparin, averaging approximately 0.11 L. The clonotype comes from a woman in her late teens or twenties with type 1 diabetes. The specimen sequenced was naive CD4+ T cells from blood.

CDR3 region: CASGPSGYYGYTF. Written as DNA, the CDR3 is TGTGCTAGTGGGCCTTCAGGGTACTATGGCTACACCTTC. This chain connects TRBV12-5 to TRBJ1-2, with D perhaps TRBD1 (5 bases). V lost 6 bases to trimming and J lost 3 bases, with 11 bases between them. This CDR3 contains 13 residues. The V gene's germline CDR1 is LGHNT and CDR2 FRNRAP.